This T cell receptor beta chain was sequenced in a study of cytotoxic CD8 clonotypes in ibrutinib-treated CLL (TCRdb year 2021). Background on the whole study: In this cohort, 15 patients were treatment-naive and ten to twelve were relapsed/refractory, while fewer than 18 had unmutated IGHV. Responses were partial in roughly 24 patients and complete in 2; after median around 68 months follow-up, approximately 15 stayed in remission and roughly twelve progressed. Response samples were obtained after a median of around 11 months of treatment, with a range of about 6 to 40 months. On average, each sample yielded around 250,000 productive templates and about 94,000 productive rearrangements. Of the 90 or so people in the trial, about two dozen had longitudinal samples available. Cryopreserved peripheral blood mononuclear cells were obtained before treatment, at response, and at either sustained remission or disease progression. All remission and progressive disease samples were collected while patients were still receiving ibrutinib.

Remarks on this clone: Its antigen specificity is not known. Base quality data are lacking; no much larger clone is found one base away.

Findings and caveats that apply to the study as a whole: At ibrutinib response clonality went up, during sustained remission it held steady, and at progression it dropped back toward baseline. Lymph node repertoires were not examined, and the timing of sampling was not matched between patients in sustained remission and those whose disease progressed. Public clonotypes were rare and either shrank or stayed stable during treatment, and the rise in clonality at ibrutinib response reflected expansion of private clonotypes. Baseline clonality exceeded that of age-matched healthy donors and correlated strongly with circulating CD8+ T-cell counts.

The CDR3 runs 14 amino acids, cysteine and phenylalanine included. The sequence is cut down to CDR3 DNA, 42 bases in frame from base 1. For this chain, trimming is 7 bases at the V end and 9 bases at the J end, and the number of junction bases without a gene match is 10. CDR1 SGHDT and CDR2 YYEEEE were looked up in the germline V gene. On a MiSeq, deep resolution sequencing aimed for a depth between 1 in 1 million and 1 in 200,000 T cells, with each clonotype covered about 9.9x on average. The immunoSEQ hsTCRB Kit was used to generate TCR beta libraries. The original pipeline was this. ImmunoSEQ Data Assistant and ImmunoSEQ Analyzer were used for data analysis, and V, D and J genes were assigned according to IMGT definitions. Clonality, with values ranging from 0 to 1, was calculated as one minus the normalized Shannon entropy of productive rearrangement frequencies. Public clonotype analysis was restricted to overrepresented clonotypes comprising at least 0.05% of each patient's repertoire. Some 13 age-matched healthy donor repertoires from immuneACCESS served as clonality controls. In TCRdb, the immuneACCESS table is reduced to in-frame sequences with V and J assigned. These tables do not hold every clone; where another copy was compared, an unresolved V gene accounts for under half, and the others remain unexplained. The V and J calls and clone size were taken over from that table, and D and trimming were inferred from the DNA. The sample data list more than 110,000 clones, and roughly three quarters of these were observed just once. The ten largest clones capture about 4.7% of the sample.

This specimen's time point label, interpreted: less than 30 months on ibrutinib. Around 2 micrograms of genomic DNA were extracted from cryopreserved PBMCs for TCR beta library preparation. Longitudinal blood samples from CLL patients on ibrutinib monotherapy were analyzed using high-throughput TCR beta sequencing. Patients were enrolled in a phase 2 open-label single-center ibrutinib monotherapy trial. The sequence came from a human donor with chronic lymphocytic leukemia. The V and J segments used are TRBV5-6 and TRBJ2-1; 10 bases in between match TRBD2. Sequencing was performed on PBMCs, taken after 24 months of ibrutinib treatment. The CDR3 protein is CASCRIAGGGEQFF. In nucleotide form, the sequence is TGTGCCAGCTGTAGAATAGCGGGAGGTGGTGAGCAGTTCTTC.